This T cell receptor (beta chain) was recovered during a study of tumor-infiltrating lymphocytes in oesophageal squamous cell carcinoma. Germline V gene sequence: CDR1 SGHAT, CDR2 FQNNGV. The CDR3 is made up of 15 amino acids. Trimming removed 5 bases from V and 4 bases from J, with 17 bases in between. By share, this clonotype counts as medium-sized (0.01 to 0.1%). TCRdb redid the calling of the PCR reads with MiXCR, one entry per CDR3 protein. The table shows under 20,000 distinct CDR3 sequences, with around 40% occurring only once. Sequencing was done on a sample of blood. The receptor was derived from a male donor with esophageal squamous cell carcinoma. J is TRBJ1-2 and V is TRBV11-2; no firm D call. The CDR3 coding sequence is TGTGCCAGCAGCCTCCCCGGACGGGTTATCTATGGCTACACCTTC. Encoded protein: CASSLPGRVIYGYTF.